Each of the 15 T cell receptor beta chains below was sequenced from the same sample in a study of T cell changes during pregnancy in multiple sclerosis. Libraries were prepared by immunoSEQ multiplex PCR; TCRdb keeps only in-frame clonotypes and omits some of them. Among about 50,000 clones listed, 85% to 95% were seen once. The input for sequencing was CD4+ T cells from peripheral blood mononuclear cells, taken in the third trimester of pregnancy. The origin of the receptors is a female donor with multiple sclerosis, enrolled in a pregnancy study.

Details on this clone: This CDR3 is also generated by other DNA sequences in the sample. The chain has TRBV18 and TRBJ2-7, with 13 bases fitting TRBD2. This CDR3 has 15 residues. Per the germline V gene, CDR1 is KGHSH and CDR2 is LQKENI. V was pared by 3 bases and J by 1 base, with 0 bases of the junction left unmatched. CDR3 amino acids: CASSPTSGGSYEQYF. DNA for the CDR3: TGTGCCAGCTCACCGACTAGCGGGGGGTCCTACGAGCAGTACTTC.

V gene TRBV6-1 combines with J gene TRBJ2-1, with 9 positions matching TRBD2. The trim removed 8 bases at V and 9 bases at J, leaving 14 bases unmatched. The CDR3 loop spans 15 amino acids. Germline loops: CDR1 MNHNS, CDR2 SASEGT. The CDR3 DNA sequence: TGTGCCAGCCCTAATGGGCTAGCGGGGTCCGGTGAGCAGTTCTTC. This translates into CASPNGLAGSGEQFF.

V is TRBV6-5 and J is TRBJ1-6; TRBD1 aligns across 9 bases. CDR3 size: 14 residues. J lost 8 bases, V lost 6 bases, and 5 bases had no gene match. CDR1 MNHEY and CDR2 SVGAGI come from the germline V gene. CDR3 residues: CASSSGTGYSPLHF. The CDR3 nucleotides are TGTGCCAGCAGCTCCGGGACAGGGTATTCACCCCTCCACTTT.

The rearrangement joins TRBV15 to TRBJ2-7; TRBD1 matches at 12 bases. Germline V gene data show CDR1 as LNHNV and CDR2 as YYDKDF (reference sequence). The V gene end was trimmed by 5 bases and the J gene end by 4 bases; junction bases not matched to a gene: 12. The CDR3 extends over 17 amino acids. The CDR3: CATSYYHRDRGRYEQYF. In nucleotides, the CDR3 is TGTGCCACCAGCTACTACCACAGGGACAGGGGGCGGTACGAGCAGTACTTC.

This clone has a single count. J is TRBJ2-1 and V is TRBV9; 10 bases are shared with TRBD2. The CDR3 is made up of 15 amino acids. Germline V lookup: CDR1 SGDLS, CDR2 YYNGEE. The V and J ends lost 4 bases and 2 bases, in that order; junction bases with no gene match: 3. The CDR3 is CASSYTSGAYNEQFF. The CDR3 DNA reads as TGTGCCAGCAGCTATACTAGCGGGGCCTACAATGAGCAGTTCTTC.

The genes are TRBV2 and TRBJ1-4; D gene unclear. The CDR3 covers 14 residues. Trimming cost V 3 bases and J 1 base, with 6 bases left between them. Germline-derived CDR1 and CDR2 are SNHLY and FYNNEI. The CDR3 nucleotides read TGTGCCAGCAGTGATACTAGAACTAATGAAAAACTGTTTTTT. The encoded protein is CASSDTRTNEKLFF.

The genes are TRBV5-6 and TRBJ2-5; 9 bases are shared with TRBD2. Germline V CDR1 and CDR2: SGHDT, YYEEEE. J lost 0 bases, V lost 0 bases, and 3 bases had no gene match. This CDR3 has 16 residues. Here the CDR3 reads CASSLGLAGYQETQYF. CDR3 in DNA: TGTGCCAGCAGCTTGGGCCTAGCGGGGTACCAAGAGACCCAGTACTTC.

The chain recombines TRBV9 with TRBJ2-3; D not certain. CDR1 and CDR2 from the germline V gene are SGDLS and YYNGEE. Trimming pared 0 bases from V and 2 bases from J, leaving 7 bases between. This CDR3 has 14 residues. CDR3 sequence reads: CASSVVANTDTQYF. CDR3 bases: TGTGCCAGCAGCGTAGTAGCTAACACAGATACGCAGTATTTT.

The chain carries TRBV7-9 and TRBJ1-2; TRBD1 agrees at 9 bases. V dropped 1 base and J dropped 6; count of bases not matched to a gene: 0. The germline V gene encodes CDR1 SEHNR and CDR2 FQNEAQ (reference sequence). The CDR3 is 13 amino acids. The CDR3 sequence: CASSLGQGDGYTF. The CDR3 DNA follows: TGTGCCAGCAGCTTAGGACAGGGGGATGGCTACACCTTC. The whole variable domain, remainder taken from reference TRBV7-9 and TRBJ1-2, is DTGVSQNPRHKITKRGQNVTFRCDPISEHNRLYWYRQTLGQGPEFLTYFQNEAQLEKSRLLSDRFSAERPKGSFSTLEIQRTEQGDSAMYLCASSLGQGDGYTFGSGTRLTVV.

The chain couples TRBV19 to TRBJ2-7, with 10 bases lining up with TRBD1. The CDR3 runs 17 residues. The V gene end was trimmed by 0 bases and the J gene end by 2 bases; junction bases not matched to a gene: 7. From germline, CDR1 is LNHDA and CDR2 SQIVND (reference sequence). The CDR3 loop is CASSIDPPGTGAYEQYF. The CDR3 nucleotides read TGTGCCAGTAGTATAGATCCCCCCGGGACAGGGGCCTACGAGCAGTACTTC.

The chain recombines TRBV12-5 with TRBJ1-1, with D possibly TRBD1 on 5 matching bases. Germline assignment: CDR1 LGHNT and CDR2 FRNRAP. Trimming cost V 2 bases and J 4 bases, with 11 bases left between them. This CDR3 comprises 14 residues. The DNA for the CDR3 is TGTGCTAGTGGTTTGCGGCGGGGGGGCACTGAAGCTTTCTTT. Protein product: CASGLRRGGTEAFF.

The rearrangement links TRBV19 to TRBJ2-5; D is undetermined. V was cut by 4 bases and J by 3 bases, with 9 bases left in between. Germline CDR1 LNHDA, CDR2 SQIVND (reference sequence). This CDR3 contains 13 residues. Written as DNA, the CDR3 is TGTGCCAGTAGTACGACTCGAAAAGAGACCCAGTACTTC. Amino acid sequence: CASSTTRKETQYF.

V and J are TRBV18 and TRBJ2-7, with a weak D call TRBD1 (5 bases). This CDR3 has 15 residues. Germline values: CDR1 KGHSH, CDR2 LQKENI. Trimming took off 0 bases at V and 4 bases at J, with 13 bases between the two ends. Here the CDR3 DNA reads TGTGCCAGCTCACCACCTCCAGGGCAAGGATACGAGCAGTACTTC. Its translation: CASSPPPGQGYEQYF. Based on the CDR3 plus reference TRBV18 and TRBJ2-7, the full variable domain is NAGVMQNPRHLVRRRGQEARLRCSPMKGHSHVYWYRQLPEEGLKFMVYLQKENIIDESGMPKERFSAEFPKEGPSILRIQQVVRGDSAAYFCASSPPPGQGYEQYFGPGTRLTVT.

The chain is built from TRBV7-9 and TRBJ2-5, with D maybe TRBD1 (5 bases). The CDR3 extends over 14 amino acids. Germline V CDR1 and CDR2: SEHNR, FQNEAQ (reference sequence). Trimming took 5 bases from V and 3 from J, leaving 13 bases between them. The CDR3 loop reads CASSLGQPEETQYF. The DNA of the CDR3 is TGTGCCAGCAGCCTGGGGCAGCCTGAAGAGACCCAGTACTTC. The whole variable domain, filled in from reference TRBV7-9 and TRBJ2-5, reads DTGVSQNPRHKITKRGQNVTFRCDPISEHNRLYWYRQTLGQGPEFLTYFQNEAQLEKSRLLSDRFSAERPKGSFSTLEIQRTEQGDSAMYLCASSLGQPEETQYFGPGTRLLVL.

V usage is TRBV5-4 and J usage is TRBJ2-7; D ambiguous. Germline CDR1 SGHNT, CDR2 YYREEE (reference sequence). Trimming left V 3 bases short and J 5 bases short, with 9 bases between. This CDR3 has 12 amino acids. CDR3 DNA sequence: TGTGCCAGCAGCTCCCCCCCGGACGAGCAGTACTTC. Translating gives CASSSPPDEQYF.